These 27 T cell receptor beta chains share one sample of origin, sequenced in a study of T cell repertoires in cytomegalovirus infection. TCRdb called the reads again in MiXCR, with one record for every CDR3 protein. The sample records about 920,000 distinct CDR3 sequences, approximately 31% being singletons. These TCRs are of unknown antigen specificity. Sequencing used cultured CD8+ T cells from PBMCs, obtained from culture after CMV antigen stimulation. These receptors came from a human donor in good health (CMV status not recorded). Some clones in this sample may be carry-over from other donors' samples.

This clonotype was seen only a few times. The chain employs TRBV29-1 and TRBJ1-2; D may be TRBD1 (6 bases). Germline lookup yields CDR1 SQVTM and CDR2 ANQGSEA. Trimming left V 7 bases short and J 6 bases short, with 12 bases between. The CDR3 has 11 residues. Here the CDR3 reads CSARTADGYTF. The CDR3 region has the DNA TGCAGCGCCCGGACAGCTGATGGCTACACCTTC.

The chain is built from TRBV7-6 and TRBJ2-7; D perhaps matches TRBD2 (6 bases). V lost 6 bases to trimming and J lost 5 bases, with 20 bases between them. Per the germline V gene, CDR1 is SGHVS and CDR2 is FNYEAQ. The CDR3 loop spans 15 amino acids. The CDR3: CASSQLRGGRDEQYV. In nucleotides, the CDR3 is TGTGCCAGCAGTCAACTCCGGGGAGGTAGGGACGAGCAGTACGTC.

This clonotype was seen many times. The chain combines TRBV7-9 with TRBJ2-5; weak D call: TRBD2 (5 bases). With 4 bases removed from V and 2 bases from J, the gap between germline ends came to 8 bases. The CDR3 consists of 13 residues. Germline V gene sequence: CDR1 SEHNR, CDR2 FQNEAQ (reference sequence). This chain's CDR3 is CASSYPGQETQYF. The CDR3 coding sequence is TGTGCCAGCAGCTATCCGGGACAAGAGACCCAGTACTTC.

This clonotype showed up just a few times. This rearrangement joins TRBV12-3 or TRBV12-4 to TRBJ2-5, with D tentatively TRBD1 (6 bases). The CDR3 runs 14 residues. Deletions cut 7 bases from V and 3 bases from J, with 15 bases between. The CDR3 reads CASTTGQIKETQYF. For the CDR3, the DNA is TGTGCCAGCACCACAGGACAGATTAAAGAGACCCAGTACTTC.

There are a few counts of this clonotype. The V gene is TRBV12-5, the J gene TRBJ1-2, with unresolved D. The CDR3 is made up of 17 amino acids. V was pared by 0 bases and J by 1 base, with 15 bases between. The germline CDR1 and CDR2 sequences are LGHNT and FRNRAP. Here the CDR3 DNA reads TGTGCTAGTGGTTTGGTCTTGGACGGGAATTATAACTATGGCTACACCTTC. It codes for CASGLVLDGNYNYGYTF.

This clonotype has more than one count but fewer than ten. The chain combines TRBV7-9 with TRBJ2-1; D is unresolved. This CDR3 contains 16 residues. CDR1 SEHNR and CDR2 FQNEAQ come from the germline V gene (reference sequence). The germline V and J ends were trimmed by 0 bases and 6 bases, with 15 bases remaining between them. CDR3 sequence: CASSLAPGPRSNEQFF. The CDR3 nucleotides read TGTGCCAGCAGCTTAGCCCCCGGACCCAGGAGCAATGAGCAGTTCTTC.

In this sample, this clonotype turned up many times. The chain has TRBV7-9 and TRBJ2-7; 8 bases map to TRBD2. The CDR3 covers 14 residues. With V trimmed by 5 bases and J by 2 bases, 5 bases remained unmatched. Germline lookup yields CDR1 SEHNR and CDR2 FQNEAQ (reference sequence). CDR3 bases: TGTGCCAGCAGCCCCTCGGGAGGGGCCTACGAGCAGTACGTC. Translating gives CASSPSGGAYEQYV.

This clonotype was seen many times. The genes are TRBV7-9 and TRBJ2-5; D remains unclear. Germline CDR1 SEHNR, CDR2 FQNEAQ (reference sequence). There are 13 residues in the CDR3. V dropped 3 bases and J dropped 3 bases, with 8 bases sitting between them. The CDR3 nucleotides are TGTGCCAGCAGCTTGCGGACGGAAGAGACCCAGTACTTC. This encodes CASSLRTEETQYF.

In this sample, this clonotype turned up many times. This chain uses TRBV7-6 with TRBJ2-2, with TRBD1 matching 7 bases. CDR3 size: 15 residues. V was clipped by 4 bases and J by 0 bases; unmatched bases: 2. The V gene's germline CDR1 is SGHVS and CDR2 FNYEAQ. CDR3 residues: CASSSTGANTGELFF. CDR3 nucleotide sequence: TGTGCCAGCAGCTCCACAGGGGCGAACACCGGGGAGCTGTTTTTT. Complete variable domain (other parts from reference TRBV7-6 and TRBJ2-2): GAGVSQSPRYKVTKRGQDVALRCDPISGHVSLYWYRQALGQGPEFLTYFNYEAQQDKSGLPNDRFSAERPEGSISTLTIQRTEQRDSAMYRCASSSTGANTGELFFGEGSRLTVL.

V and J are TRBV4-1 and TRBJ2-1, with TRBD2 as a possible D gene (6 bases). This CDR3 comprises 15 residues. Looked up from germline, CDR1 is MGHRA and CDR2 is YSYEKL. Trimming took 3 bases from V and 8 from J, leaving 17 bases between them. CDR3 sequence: CASSQVGGGWDEQFF. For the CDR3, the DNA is TGCGCCAGCAGCCAGGTGGGGGGTGGTTGGGATGAGCAGTTCTTC.

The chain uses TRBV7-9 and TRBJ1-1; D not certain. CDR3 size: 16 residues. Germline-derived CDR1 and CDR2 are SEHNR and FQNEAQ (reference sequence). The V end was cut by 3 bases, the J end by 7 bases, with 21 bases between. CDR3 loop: CASSFHLSGKDLEAFF. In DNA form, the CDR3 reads TGTGCCAGCAGCTTCCACCTGTCGGGGAAGGACCTTGAAGCTTTCTTT.

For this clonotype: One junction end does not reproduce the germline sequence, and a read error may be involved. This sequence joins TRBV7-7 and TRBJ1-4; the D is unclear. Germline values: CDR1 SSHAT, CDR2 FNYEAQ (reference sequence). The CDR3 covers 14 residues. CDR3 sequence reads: CASSSGRRNEKLFF. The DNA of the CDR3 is TGTGCTAGCAGCAGCGGAAGGAGGAATGAAAAACTGTTTTTT.

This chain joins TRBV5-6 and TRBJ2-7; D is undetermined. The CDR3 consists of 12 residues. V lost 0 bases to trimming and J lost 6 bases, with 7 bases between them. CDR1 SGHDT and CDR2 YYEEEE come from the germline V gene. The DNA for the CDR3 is TGTGCCAGCAGCTTGGGTCTTATCGAGCAGTACTTC. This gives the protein CASSLGLIEQYF.

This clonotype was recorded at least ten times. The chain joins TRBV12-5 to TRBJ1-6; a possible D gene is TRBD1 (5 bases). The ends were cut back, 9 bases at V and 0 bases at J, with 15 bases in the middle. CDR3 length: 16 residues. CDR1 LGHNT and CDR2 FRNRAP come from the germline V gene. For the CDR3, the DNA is TGTGCTAGGGGGGAAGGGGCCAGCTCCTATAATTCACCCCTCCACTTT. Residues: CARGEGASSYNSPLHF.

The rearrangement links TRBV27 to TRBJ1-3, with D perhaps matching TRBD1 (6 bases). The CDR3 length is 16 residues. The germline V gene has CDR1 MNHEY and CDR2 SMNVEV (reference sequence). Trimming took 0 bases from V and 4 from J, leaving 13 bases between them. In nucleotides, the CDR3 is TGTGCCAGCAGTTTATCGGCAGGGGACCTCGGAAACACCATATATTTT. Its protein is CASSLSAGDLGNTIYF.

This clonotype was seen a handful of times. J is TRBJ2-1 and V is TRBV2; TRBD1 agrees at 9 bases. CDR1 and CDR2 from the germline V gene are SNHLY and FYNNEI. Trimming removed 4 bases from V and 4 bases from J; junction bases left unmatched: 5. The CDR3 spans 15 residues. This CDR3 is CASSGEGQGYNEQFF. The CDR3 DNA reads TGTGCCAGCAGTGGGGAGGGACAGGGTTACAATGAGCAGTTCTTC. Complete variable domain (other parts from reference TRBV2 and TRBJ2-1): EPEVTQTPSHQVTQMGQEVILRCVPISNHLYFYWYRQILGQKVEFLVSFYNNEISEKSEIFDDQFSVERPDGSNFTLKIRSTKLEDSAMYFCASSGEGQGYNEQFFGPGTRLTVL.

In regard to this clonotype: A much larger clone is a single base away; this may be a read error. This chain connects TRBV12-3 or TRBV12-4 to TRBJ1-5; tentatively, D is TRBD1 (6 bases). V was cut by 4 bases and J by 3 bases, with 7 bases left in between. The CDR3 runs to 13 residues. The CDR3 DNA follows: TGTGCCAGCAGTTGGGACACCAATCAGCCCCAGCATTTT. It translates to CASSWDTNQPQHF.

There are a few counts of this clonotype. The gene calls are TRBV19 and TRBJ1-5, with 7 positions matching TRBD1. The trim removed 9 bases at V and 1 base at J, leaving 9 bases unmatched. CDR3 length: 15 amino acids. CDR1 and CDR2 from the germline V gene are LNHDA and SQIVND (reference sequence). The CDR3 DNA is TGTGCCAGCTTTGACAGGGAAGGAAGCAATCAGCCCCAGCATTTT. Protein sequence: CASFDREGSNQPQHF.

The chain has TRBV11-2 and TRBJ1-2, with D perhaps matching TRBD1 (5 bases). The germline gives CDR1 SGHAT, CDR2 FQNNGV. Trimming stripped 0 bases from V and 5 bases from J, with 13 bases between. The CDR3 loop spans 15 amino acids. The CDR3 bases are TGTGCCAGCAGCTTAGATGACAGCTTAGGGTATGGCTACACCTTC. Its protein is CASSLDDSLGYGYTF. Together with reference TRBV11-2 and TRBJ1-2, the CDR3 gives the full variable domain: EAGVAQSPRYKIIEKRQSVAFWCNPISGHATLYWYQQILGQGPKLLIQFQNNGVVDDSQLPKDRFSAERLKGVDSTLKIQPAKLEDSAVYLCASSLDDSLGYGYTFGSGTRLTVV.

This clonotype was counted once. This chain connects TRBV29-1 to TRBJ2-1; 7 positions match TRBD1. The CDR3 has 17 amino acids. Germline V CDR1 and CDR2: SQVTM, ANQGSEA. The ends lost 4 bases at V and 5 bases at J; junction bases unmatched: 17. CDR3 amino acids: CSVGWDTGEWIDNEQFF. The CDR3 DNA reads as TGCAGCGTTGGGTGGGATACAGGGGAGTGGATAGACAATGAGCAGTTCTTC.

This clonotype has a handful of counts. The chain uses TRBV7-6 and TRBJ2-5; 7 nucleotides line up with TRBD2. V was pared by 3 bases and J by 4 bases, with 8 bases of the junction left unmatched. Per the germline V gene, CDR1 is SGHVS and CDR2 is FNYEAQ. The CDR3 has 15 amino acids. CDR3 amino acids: CASSFAGEFRETQYF. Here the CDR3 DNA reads TGTGCCAGCAGCTTTGCGGGGGAGTTTAGAGAGACCCAGTACTTC.

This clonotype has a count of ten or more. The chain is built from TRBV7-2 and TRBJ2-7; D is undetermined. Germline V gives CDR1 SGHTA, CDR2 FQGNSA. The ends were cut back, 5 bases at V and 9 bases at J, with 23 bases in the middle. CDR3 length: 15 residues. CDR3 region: CASSPTNSFLQGQYV. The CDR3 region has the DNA TGTGCCAGCAGCCCCACGAACAGCTTCCTTCAAGGGCAGTACGTC.

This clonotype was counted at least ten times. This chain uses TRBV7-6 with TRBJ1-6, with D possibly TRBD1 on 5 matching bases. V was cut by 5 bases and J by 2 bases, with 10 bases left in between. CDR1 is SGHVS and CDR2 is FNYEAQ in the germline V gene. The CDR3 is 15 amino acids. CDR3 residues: CASSPRGTYNSPLHF. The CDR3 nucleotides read TGTGCCAGCAGCCCACGGGGGACCTATAATTCACCCCTCCACTTT.

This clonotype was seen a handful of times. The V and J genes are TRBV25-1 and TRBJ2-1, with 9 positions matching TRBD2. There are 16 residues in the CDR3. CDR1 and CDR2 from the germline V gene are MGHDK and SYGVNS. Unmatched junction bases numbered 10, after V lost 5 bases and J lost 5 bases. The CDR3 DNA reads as TGTGCCAGCAGTACCCCCCCTAGCGGGGTAGACAATGAGCAGTTCTTC. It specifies CASSTPPSGVDNEQFF. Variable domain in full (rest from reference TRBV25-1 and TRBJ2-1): EADIYQTPRYLVIGTGKKITLECSQTMGHDKMYWYQQDPGMELHLIHYSYGVNSTEKGDLSSESTVSRIRTEHFPLTLESARPSHTSQYLCASSTPPSGVDNEQFFGPGTRLTVL.

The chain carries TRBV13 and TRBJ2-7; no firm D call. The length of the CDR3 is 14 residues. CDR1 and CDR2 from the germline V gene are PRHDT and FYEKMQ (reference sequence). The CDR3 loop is CASSLGSATYEQYV. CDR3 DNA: TGTGCCAGCAGCTTAGGTTCGGCCACCTATGAGCAGTACGTC.

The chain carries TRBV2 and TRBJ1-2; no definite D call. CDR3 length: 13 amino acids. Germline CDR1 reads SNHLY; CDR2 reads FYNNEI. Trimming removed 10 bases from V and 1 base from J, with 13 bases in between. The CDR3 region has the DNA TGTGCCAACCCCGGGAAGAATAACTATGGCTACACCTTC. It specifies CANPGKNNYGYTF.

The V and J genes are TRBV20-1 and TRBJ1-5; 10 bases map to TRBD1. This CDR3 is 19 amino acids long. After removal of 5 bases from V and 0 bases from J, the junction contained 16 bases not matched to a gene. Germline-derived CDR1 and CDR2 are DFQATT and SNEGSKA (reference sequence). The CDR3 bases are TGCAGTGCTGAACCCCCAGGGGGACAGGGGATAGATAGCAATCAGCCCCAGCATTTT. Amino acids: CSAEPPGGQGIDSNQPQHF.